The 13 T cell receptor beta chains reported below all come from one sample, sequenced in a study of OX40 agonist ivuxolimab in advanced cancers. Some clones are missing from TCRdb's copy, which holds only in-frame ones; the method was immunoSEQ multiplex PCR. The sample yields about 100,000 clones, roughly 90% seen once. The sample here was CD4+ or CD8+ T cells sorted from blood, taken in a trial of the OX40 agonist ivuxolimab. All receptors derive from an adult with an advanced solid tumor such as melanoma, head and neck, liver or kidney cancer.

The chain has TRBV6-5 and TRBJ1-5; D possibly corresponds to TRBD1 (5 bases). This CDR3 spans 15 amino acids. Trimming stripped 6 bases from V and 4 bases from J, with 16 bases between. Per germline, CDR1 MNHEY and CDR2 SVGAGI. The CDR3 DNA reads TGTGCCAGCAGACCCGGAGGGGCCGTAAATCAGCCCCAGCATTTT. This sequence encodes CASRPGGAVNQPQHF.

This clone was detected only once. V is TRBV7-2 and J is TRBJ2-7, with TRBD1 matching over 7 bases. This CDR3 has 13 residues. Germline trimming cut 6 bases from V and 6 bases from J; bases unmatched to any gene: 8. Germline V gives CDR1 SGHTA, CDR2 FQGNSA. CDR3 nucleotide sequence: TGTGCCAGCAGGAGAAGACAGGGTTCCGAGCAGTACTTC. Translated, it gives CASRRRQGSEQYF.

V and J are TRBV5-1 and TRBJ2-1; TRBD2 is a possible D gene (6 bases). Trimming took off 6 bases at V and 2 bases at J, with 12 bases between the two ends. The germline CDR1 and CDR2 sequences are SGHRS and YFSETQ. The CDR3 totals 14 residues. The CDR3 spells CASIPGEPYNEQFF. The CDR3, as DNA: TGCGCCAGCATCCCGGGGGAGCCCTACAATGAGCAGTTCTTC. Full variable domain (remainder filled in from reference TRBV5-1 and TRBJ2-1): KAGVTQTPRYLIKTRGQQVTLSCSPISGHRSVSWYQQTPGQGLQFLFEYFSETQRNKGNFPGRFSGRQFSNSRSEMNVSTLELGDSALYLCASIPGEPYNEQFFGPGTRLTVL.

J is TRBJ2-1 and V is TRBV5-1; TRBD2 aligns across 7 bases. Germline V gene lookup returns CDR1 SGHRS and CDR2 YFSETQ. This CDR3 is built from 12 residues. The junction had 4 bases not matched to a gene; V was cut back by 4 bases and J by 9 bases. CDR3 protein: CASSPGGAEQFF. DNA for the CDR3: TGCGCCAGCAGCCCGGGAGGTGCTGAGCAGTTCTTC.

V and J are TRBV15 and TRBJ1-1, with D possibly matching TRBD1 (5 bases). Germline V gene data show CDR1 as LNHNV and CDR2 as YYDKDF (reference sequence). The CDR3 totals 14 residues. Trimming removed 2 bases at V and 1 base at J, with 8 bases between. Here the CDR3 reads CATSRQGGNTEAFF. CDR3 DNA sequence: TGTGCCACCAGCAGACAGGGAGGGAACACTGAAGCTTTCTTT.

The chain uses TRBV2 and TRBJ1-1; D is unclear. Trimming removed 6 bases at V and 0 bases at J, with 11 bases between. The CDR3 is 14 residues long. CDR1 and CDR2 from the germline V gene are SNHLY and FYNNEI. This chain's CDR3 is CASRAHRMNTEAFF. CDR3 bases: TGTGCCAGCAGAGCACACCGAATGAACACTGAAGCTTTCTTT.

This CDR3 is CASSLDKPNANTGELFF. CDR3 in DNA: TGTGCCAGCAGCCTCGATAAACCGAATGCGAACACCGGGGAGCTGTTTTTT. This chain uses TRBV28 with TRBJ2-2; D gene ambiguous. CDR1 is MDHEN, CDR2 SYDVKM, per germline. This CDR3 contains 17 residues. With 6 bases removed from V and 0 bases from J, the gap between germline ends came to 17 bases.

The CDR3 loop is CASSATGSQLYGYTF. In DNA form, the CDR3 reads TGTGCCAGCAGTGCGACAGGTTCGCAACTCTATGGCTACACCTTC. J is TRBJ1-2 and V is TRBV2; D possibly corresponds to TRBD1 (6 bases). The ends were cut back, 4 bases at V and 4 bases at J, with 16 bases in the middle. The CDR3 is made up of 15 amino acids. Germline V lookup: CDR1 SNHLY, CDR2 FYNNEI.

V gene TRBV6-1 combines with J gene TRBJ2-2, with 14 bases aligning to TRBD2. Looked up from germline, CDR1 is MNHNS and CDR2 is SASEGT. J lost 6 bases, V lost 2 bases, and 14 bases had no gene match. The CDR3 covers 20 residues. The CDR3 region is CASSEQAGRTSGRSSGELFF. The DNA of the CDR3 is TGTGCCAGCAGTGAACAGGCAGGGCGGACTAGCGGGAGGTCCTCCGGGGAGCTGTTTTTT.

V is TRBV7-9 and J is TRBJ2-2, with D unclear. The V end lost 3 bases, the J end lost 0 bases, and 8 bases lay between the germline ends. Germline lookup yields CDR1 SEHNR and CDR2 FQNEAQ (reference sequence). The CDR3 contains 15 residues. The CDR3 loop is CASSFWSSNTGELFF. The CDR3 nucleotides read TGTGCCAGCAGCTTCTGGAGTTCGAACACCGGGGAGCTGTTTTTT.

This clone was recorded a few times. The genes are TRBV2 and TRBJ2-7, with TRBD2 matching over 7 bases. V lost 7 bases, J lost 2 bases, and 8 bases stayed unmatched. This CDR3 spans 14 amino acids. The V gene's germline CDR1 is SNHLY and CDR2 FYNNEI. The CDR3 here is CASTKSGATYEQYF. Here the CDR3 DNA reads TGTGCCAGCACTAAAAGCGGGGCTACCTACGAGCAGTACTTC. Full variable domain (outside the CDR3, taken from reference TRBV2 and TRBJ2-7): EPEVTQTPSHQVTQMGQEVILRCVPISNHLYFYWYRQILGQKVEFLVSFYNNEISEKSEIFDDQFSVERPDGSNFTLKIRSTKLEDSAMYFCASTKSGATYEQYFGPGTRLTVT.

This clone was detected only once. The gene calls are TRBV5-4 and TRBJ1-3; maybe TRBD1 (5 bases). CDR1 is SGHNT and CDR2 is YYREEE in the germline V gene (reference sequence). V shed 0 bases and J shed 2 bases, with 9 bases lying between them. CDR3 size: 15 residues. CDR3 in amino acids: CASSLAGGAGNTIYF. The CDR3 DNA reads TGTGCCAGCAGCTTGGCCGGGGGGGCTGGAAACACCATATATTTT.

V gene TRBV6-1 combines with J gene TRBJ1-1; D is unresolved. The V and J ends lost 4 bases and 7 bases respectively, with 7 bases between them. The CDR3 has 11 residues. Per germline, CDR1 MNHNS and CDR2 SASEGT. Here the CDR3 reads CASSVGVEAFF. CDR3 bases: TGTGCCAGCAGTGTGGGCGTTGAAGCTTTCTTT.